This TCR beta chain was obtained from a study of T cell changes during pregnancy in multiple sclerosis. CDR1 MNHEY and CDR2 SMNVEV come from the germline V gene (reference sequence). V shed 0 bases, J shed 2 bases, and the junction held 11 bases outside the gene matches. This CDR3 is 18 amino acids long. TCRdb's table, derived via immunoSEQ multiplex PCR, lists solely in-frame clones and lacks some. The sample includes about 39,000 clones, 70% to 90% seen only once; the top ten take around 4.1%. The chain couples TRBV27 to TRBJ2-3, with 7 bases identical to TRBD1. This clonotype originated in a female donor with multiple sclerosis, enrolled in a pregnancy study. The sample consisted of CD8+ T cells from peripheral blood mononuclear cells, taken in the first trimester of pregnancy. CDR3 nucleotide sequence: TGTGCCAGCAGTTTATCCTCCGGACAGGCAACCTACACAGATACGCAGTATTTT. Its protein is CASSLSSGQATYTDTQYF.